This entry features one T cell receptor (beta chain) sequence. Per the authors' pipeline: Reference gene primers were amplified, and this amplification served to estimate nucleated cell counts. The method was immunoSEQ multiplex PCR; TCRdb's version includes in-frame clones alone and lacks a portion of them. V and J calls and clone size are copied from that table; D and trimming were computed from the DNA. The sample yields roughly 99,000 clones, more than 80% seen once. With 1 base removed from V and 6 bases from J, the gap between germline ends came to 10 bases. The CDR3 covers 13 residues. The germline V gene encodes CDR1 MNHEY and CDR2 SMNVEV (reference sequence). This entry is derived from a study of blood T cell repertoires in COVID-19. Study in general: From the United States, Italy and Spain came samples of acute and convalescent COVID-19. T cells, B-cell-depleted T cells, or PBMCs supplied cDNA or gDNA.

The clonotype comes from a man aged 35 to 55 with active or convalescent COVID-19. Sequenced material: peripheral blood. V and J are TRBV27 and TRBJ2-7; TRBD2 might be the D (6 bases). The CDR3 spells CASSLFDGSEQYF. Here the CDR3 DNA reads TGTGCCAGCAGTTTATTTGACGGGAGCGAGCAGTACTTC.